This TCR beta chain originates from a study of T cell changes during pregnancy in multiple sclerosis. The germline V gene encodes CDR1 LNHDA and CDR2 SQIVND (reference sequence). The V and J ends lost 3 bases and 6 bases, in that order; junction bases with no gene match: 9. The CDR3 consists of 17 residues. Sequencing used immunoSEQ multiplex PCR; TCRdb keeps in-frame clones, though not all of them. This table has under 80,000 clones, 90% to 95% appearing once. The specimen comprised CD4+ T cells from peripheral blood mononuclear cells, sampled in the second trimester of pregnancy. This chain uses TRBV19 with TRBJ2-7; 15 bases line up with TRBD2. The sequence was obtained from a female donor with multiple sclerosis, enrolled in a pregnancy study. The CDR3 DNA reads TGTGCCAGTAGTATCTCCCAGGGACTAGCGGGAGGTTCCGAGCAGTACTTC. It encodes CASSISQGLAGGSEQYF.